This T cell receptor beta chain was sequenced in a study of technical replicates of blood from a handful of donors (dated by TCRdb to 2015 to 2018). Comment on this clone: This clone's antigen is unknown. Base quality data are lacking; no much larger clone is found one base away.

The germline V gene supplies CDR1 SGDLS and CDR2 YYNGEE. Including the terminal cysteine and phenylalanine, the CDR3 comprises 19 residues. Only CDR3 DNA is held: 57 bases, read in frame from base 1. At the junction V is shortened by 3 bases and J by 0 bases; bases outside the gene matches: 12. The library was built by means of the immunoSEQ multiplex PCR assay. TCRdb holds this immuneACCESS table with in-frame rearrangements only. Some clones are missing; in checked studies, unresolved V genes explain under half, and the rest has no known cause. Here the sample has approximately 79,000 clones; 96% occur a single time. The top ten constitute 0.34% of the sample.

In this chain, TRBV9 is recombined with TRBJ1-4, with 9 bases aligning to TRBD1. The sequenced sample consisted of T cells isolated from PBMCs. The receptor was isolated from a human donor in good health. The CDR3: CASSATPGQGWATNEKLFF. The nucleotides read TGTGCCAGCAGCGCTACACCGGGACAGGGATGGGCAACTAATGAAAAACTGTTTTTT.